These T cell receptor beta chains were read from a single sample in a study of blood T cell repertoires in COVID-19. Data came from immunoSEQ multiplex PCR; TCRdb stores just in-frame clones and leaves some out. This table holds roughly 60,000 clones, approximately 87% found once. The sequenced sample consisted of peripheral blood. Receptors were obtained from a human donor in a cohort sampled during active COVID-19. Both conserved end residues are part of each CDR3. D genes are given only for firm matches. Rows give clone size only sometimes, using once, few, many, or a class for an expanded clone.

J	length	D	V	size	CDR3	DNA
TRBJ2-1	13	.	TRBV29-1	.	CSVQGGIYNEQFF	TGCAGCGTTCAAGGCGGGATTTACAATGAGCAGTTCTTC
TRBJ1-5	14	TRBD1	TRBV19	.	CASNPGQGGQPQHF	TGTGCCAGTAACCCGGGGCAGGGGGGTCAGCCCCAGCATTTT
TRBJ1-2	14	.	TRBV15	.	CATSRTVLSRGYTF	TGTGCCACCAGCAGAACGGTCTTGTCGCGGGGCTACACCTTC
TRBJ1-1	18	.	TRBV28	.	CASSLWQGHLLRNTEAFF	TGTGCCAGCAGTTTATGGCAGGGACACCTACTCCGGAACACTGAAGCTTTCTTT
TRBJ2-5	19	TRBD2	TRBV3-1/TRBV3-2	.	CASSQESYGSGGPRETQYF	TGTGCCAGCAGCCAAGAGTCCTATGGTAGCGGGGGACCTAGGGAGACCCAGTACTTC
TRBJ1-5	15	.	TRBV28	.	CASSFPGASNQPQHF	TGTGCCAGCAGTTTTCCAGGGGCAAGCAATCAGCCCCAGCATTTT
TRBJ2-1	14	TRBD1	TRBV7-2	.	CASRSGGSYNEQFF	TGTGCCAGCAGGTCAGGGGGCTCCTACAATGAGCAGTTCTTC
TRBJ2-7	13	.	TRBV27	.	CASSLAGPYEQYF	TGTGCCAGCAGTTTGGCAGGGCCCTACGAGCAGTACTTC
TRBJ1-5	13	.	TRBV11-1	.	CASSRTDNQPQHF	TGTGCCAGCAGTAGGACAGACAATCAGCCCCAGCATTTT
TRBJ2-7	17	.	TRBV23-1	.	CASSLSPGTPRGNEQYF	TGCGCCAGCAGTCTAAGTCCCGGCACGCCCAGGGGCAACGAGCAGTACTTC
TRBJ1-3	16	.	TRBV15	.	CATSRVNTHYGNTIYF	TGTGCCACCAGCAGAGTGAACACCCATTATGGAAACACCATATATTTT
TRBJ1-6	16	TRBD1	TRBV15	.	CATSRGPGQGYSPLHF	TGTGCCACCAGCAGGGGACCGGGACAGGGCTATTCACCCCTCCACTTT
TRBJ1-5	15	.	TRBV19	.	CASSIDRLGGVSQHF	TGTGCCAGTAGTATAGATCGCCTCGGGGGGGTGTCCCAGCATTTT
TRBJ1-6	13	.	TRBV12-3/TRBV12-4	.	CASSLSLNSPLHF	TGTGCCAGCAGTTTGTCCCTTAATTCACCCCTCCACTTT
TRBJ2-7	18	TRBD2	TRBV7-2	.	CASSLVGATSGRASEQYF	TGTGCCAGCAGCTTAGTTGGAGCGACTAGCGGGAGGGCCTCCGAGCAGTACTTC
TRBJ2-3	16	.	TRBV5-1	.	CASSGSVRTSTDTQYF	TGCGCCAGCAGCGGGTCAGTGCGGACTAGCACAGATACGCAGTATTTT
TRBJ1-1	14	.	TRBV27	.	CASSFGGLRDEAFF	TGTGCCAGCAGTTTTGGGGGCCTCCGCGATGAAGCTTTCTTT
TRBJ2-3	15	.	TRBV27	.	CASSPELDTTDTQYF	TGTGCCAGCAGTCCGGAGCTGGACACCACAGATACGCAGTATTTT
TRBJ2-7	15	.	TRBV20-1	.	CSASLGEAYSYEQYF	TGCAGTGCTAGTTTGGGGGAGGCCTACTCCTACGAGCAGTACTTC
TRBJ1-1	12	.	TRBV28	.	CASSLLNTEAFF	TGTGCCAGCAGCCTTCTTAACACTGAAGCTTTCTTT
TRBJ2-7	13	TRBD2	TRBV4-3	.	CASSRGGTYEQYF	TGCGCCAGCAGCCGCGGGGGTACCTACGAGCAGTACTTC
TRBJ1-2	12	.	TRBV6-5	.	CASSYGGYGYTF	TGTGCCAGCAGTTACGGCGGTTATGGCTACACCTTC
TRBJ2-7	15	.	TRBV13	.	CASSLGQGRFYEQYF	TGTGCCAGCAGCTTAGGGCAGGGGCGATTCTACGAGCAGTACTTC
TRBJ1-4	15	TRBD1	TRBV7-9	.	CASRPTGGPVEKLFF	TGTGCCAGCAGGCCGACAGGGGGCCCCGTTGAAAAACTGTTTTTT
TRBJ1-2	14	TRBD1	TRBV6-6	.	CASRTGGERNGYTF	TGTGCCAGCAGAACAGGGGGCGAGAGGAATGGCTACACCTTC
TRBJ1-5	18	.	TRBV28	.	CASNHHGAGWISNQPQHF	TGTGCCAGCAACCATCACGGCGCGGGTTGGATTTCCAATCAGCCCCAGCATTTT
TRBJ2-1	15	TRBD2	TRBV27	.	CASTDGTSAYNEQFF	TGTGCCAGCACCGACGGGACTAGTGCCTACAATGAGCAGTTCTTC
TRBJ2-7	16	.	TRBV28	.	CASHVHSRVRAGEQYF	TGTGCCAGTCATGTCCACTCCCGGGTGCGCGCGGGCGAGCAGTACTTC
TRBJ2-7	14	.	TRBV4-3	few	CASSRGRLTDEQYF	TGCGCCAGCAGCCGCGGACGACTGACAGACGAGCAGTACTTC
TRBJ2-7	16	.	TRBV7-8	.	CASSLFVYRSAYEQYF	TGTGCCAGCAGCTTATTCGTTTACAGGTCCGCCTACGAGCAGTACTTC
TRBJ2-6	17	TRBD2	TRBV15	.	CATSGTSGGAGANVLTF	TGTGCCACCAGCGGGACTAGCGGGGGGGCTGGGGCCAACGTCCTGACTTTC
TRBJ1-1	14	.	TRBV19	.	CASSRGGMNTEAFF	TGTGCCAGTAGTAGGGGCGGAATGAACACTGAAGCTTTCTTT
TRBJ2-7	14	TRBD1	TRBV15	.	CATSTRQGFYEQYF	TGTGCCACCAGCACACGACAGGGGTTCTACGAGCAGTACTTC
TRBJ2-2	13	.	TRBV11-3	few	CASSPGGTGELFF	TGTGCCAGCAGCCCCGGGGGCACCGGGGAGCTGTTTTTT
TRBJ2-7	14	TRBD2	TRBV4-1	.	CASSPRGGDNEQYF	TGCGCCAGCAGCCCTCGGGGGGGTGACAACGAGCAGTACTTC
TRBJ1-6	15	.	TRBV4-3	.	CASSQDGGNNSPLHF	TGCGCCAGCAGCCAAGATGGCGGAAATAATTCACCCCTCCACTTT
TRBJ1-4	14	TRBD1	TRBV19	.	CASSLGQGLEKLFF	TGTGCCAGTAGTCTAGGACAGGGGCTTGAAAAACTGTTTTTT
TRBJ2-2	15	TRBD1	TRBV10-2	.	CASSKGQGGTGELFF	TGCGCCAGCAGCAAGGGACAGGGGGGGACCGGGGAGCTGTTTTTT
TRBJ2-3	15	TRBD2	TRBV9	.	CASSVGSGGTDTQYF	TGTGCCAGCAGCGTAGGGTCGGGAGGGACAGATACGCAGTATTTT
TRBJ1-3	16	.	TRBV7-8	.	CASSQGAASSGNTIYF	TGTGCCAGCAGCCAAGGGGCGGCGTCCTCTGGAAACACCATATATTTT
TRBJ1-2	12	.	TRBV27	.	CASSLPGFGYTF	TGTGCCAGCAGTTTACCAGGGTTTGGCTACACCTTC
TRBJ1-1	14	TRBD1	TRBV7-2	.	CASRPGQGGTEAFF	TGTGCCAGCAGACCCGGACAGGGTGGCACTGAAGCTTTCTTT
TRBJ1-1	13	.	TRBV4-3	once	CASSLGRGTEAFF	TGCGCCAGCAGCCTCGGCAGGGGCACTGAAGCTTTCTTT
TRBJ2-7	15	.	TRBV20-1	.	CSASPISRGPYEQYF	TGCAGTGCTAGTCCTATCTCGCGGGGGCCCTACGAGCAGTACTTC
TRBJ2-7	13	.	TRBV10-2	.	CASTRGTSYEQYF	TGCGCCAGCACCAGAGGTACGTCCTACGAGCAGTACTTC
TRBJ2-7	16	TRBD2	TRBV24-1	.	CATTDRTSGSSYEQYF	TGTGCCACCACTGATAGGACTAGCGGGAGTTCGTACGAGCAGTACTTC
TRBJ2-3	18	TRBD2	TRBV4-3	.	CASSQDEIAGEVSDTQYF	TGCGCCAGCAGCCAAGATGAGATAGCGGGGGAAGTTTCAGATACGCAGTATTTT
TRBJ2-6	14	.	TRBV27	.	CASSHYSGANVLTF	TGTGCCAGCAGTCACTACTCTGGGGCCAACGTCCTGACTTTC
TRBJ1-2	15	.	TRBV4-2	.	CASSLSAGVGYGYTF	TGTGCCAGCAGCCTTTCTGCAGGGGTAGGCTATGGCTACACCTTC
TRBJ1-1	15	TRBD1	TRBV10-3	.	CAISESGQGATEAFF	TGTGCCATCAGTGAGTCAGGACAGGGAGCCACTGAAGCTTTCTTT
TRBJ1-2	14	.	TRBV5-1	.	CASSARTDIGGYTF	TGCGCCAGCAGCGCCCGGACAGACATAGGCGGCTACACCTTC
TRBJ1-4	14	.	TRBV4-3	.	CASSQGWPSEKLFF	TGCGCCAGCAGCCAAGGATGGCCAAGTGAAAAACTGTTTTTT
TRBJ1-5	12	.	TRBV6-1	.	CASSDNNQPQHF	TGTGCCAGCAGTGACAATAATCAGCCCCAGCATTTT
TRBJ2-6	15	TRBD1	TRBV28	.	CASLTGGSGANVLTF	TGTGCCAGTCTGACAGGGGGCTCTGGGGCCAACGTCCTGACTTTC